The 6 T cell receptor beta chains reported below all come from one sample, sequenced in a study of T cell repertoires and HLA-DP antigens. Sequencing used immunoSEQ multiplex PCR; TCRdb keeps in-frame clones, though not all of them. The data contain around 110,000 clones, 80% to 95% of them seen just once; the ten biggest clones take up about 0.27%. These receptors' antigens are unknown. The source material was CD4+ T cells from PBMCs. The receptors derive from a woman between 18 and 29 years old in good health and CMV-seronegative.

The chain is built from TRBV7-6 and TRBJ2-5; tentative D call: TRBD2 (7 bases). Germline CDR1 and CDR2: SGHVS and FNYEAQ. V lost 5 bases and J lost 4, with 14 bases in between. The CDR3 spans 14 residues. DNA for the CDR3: TGTGCCAGCAGCCCCTGGCGGGGGCCAGAGACCCAGTACTTC. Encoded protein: CASSPWRGPETQYF.

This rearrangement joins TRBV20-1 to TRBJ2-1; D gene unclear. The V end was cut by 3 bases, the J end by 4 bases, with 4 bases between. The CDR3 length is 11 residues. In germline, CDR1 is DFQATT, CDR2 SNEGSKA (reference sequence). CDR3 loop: CSARAYNEQFF. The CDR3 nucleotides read TGCAGTGCTAGGGCGTACAATGAGCAGTTCTTC.

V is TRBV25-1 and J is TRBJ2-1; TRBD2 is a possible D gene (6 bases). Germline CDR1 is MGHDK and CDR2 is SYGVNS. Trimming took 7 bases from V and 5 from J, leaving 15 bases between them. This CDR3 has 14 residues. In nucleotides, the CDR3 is TGTGCCAGCACCATTGGGGGGAGGAACAATGAGCAGTTCTTC. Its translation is CASTIGGRNNEQFF.

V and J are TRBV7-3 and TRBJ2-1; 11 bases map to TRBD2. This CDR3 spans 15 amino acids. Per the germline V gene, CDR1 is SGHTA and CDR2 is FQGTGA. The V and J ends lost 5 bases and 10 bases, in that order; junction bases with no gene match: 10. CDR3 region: CASSNRLAGLEEQFF. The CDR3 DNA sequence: TGTGCCAGCAGCAATCGACTAGCGGGGCTGGAGGAGCAGTTCTTC.

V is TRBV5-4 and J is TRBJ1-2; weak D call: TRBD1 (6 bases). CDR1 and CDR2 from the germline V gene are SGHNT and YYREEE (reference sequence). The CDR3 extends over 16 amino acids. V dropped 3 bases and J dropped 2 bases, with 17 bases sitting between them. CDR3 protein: CASSWGPGQINYGYTF. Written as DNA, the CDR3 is TGTGCCAGCAGCTGGGGGCCCGGACAGATAAACTATGGCTACACCTTC.

The CDR3 bases are TGTGCCAGCAGAACAAGTAAAGGACCCAACTATGGCTACACCTTC. Translation gives CASRTSKGPNYGYTF. This chain joins TRBV28 and TRBJ1-2; unclear D gene. The length of the CDR3 is 15 residues. Per the germline V gene, CDR1 is MDHEN and CDR2 is SYDVKM. Trimming stripped 6 bases from V and 2 bases from J, with 16 bases between.